Listed below are T cell receptor beta chains from one sample, sequenced in a study of shared clonotypes between healthy human individuals. The data were produced by immunoSEQ multiplex PCR, yet TCRdb's version contains in-frame clones alone and is incomplete. This table has about a million clones, over 75% appearing once. Specimen: memory CD4+ T cells sorted from blood. These receptors originate from a man between 18 and 29 years old in good health. CDR3s include the opening cysteine and the closing phenylalanine or tryptophan. Each record gives: CDR3 protein, CDR3 DNA, J gene, D gene, V gene, clone size. A D gene is named only where the DNA matches it firmly. Only part of the rows carry a size: once, few, many, or a class if the clone is expanded.

CDR3aa: CASSQFIFADTQYF
CDR3nt: TGTGCCAGCAGCCAGTTCATTTTTGCAGATACGCAGTATTTT
j_gene: TRBJ2-3
d_gene: NA
v_gene: TRBV14
abundance: NA

CDR3aa: CASSADSTTEAFF
CDR3nt: TGTGCCAGCAGCGCAGACAGTACTACTGAAGCTTTCTTT
j_gene: TRBJ1-1
d_gene: NA
v_gene: TRBV9
abundance: few

CDR3aa: CASSSQDREETQYF
CDR3nt: TGTGCCAGCAGCTCCCAGGACAGGGAAGAGACCCAGTACTTC
j_gene: TRBJ2-5
d_gene: TRBD1
v_gene: TRBV5-4
abundance: few

CDR3aa: CASSETGTYSYNEQFF
CDR3nt: TGTGCCAGCAGCGAAACCGGGACTTACTCTTACAATGAGCAGTTCTTC
j_gene: TRBJ2-1
d_gene: NA
v_gene: TRBV5-6
abundance: NA

CDR3aa: CASSLGTKPYGYTF
CDR3nt: TGTGCCAGCAGCTTAGGGACAAAACCCTATGGCTACACCTTC
j_gene: TRBJ1-2
d_gene: NA
v_gene: TRBV7-8
abundance: NA

CDR3aa: CASSKQGPGELFF
CDR3nt: TGTGCCAGCTCAAAACAGGGTCCCGGGGAGCTGTTTTTT
j_gene: TRBJ2-2
d_gene: NA
v_gene: TRBV18
abundance: NA

CDR3aa: CASSSLAGAGYEQYF
CDR3nt: TGTGCCAGCAGTTCCCTAGCGGGGGCGGGATACGAGCAGTACTTC
j_gene: TRBJ2-7
d_gene: TRBD2
v_gene: TRBV27
abundance: few

CDR3aa: CASSQASPETQYF
CDR3nt: TGTGCCAGCAGCCAAGCCTCCCCGGAGACCCAGTACTTC
j_gene: TRBJ2-5
d_gene: NA
v_gene: TRBV14
abundance: NA

CDR3aa: CASSEGGKGYEQYF
CDR3nt: TGTGCCAGCAGTGAAGGGGGGAAAGGGTACGAGCAGTACTTC
j_gene: TRBJ2-7
d_gene: NA
v_gene: TRBV6-1
abundance: NA

CDR3aa: CASSESAGTF
CDR3nt: TGTGCCAGCAGTGAAAGCGCCGGCACCTTC
j_gene: TRBJ1-2
d_gene: NA
v_gene: TRBV6-1
abundance: NA

CDR3aa: CASSVSGGSREQYF
CDR3nt: TGTGCCAGCAGCGTCAGCGGGGGGTCTCGGGAGCAGTACTTC
j_gene: TRBJ2-7
d_gene: TRBD2
v_gene: TRBV9
abundance: NA

CDR3aa: CASSWTEKGTEAFF
CDR3nt: TGTGCCAGCAGCTGGACAGAGAAGGGCACTGAAGCTTTCTTT
j_gene: TRBJ1-1
d_gene: NA
v_gene: TRBV6-6
abundance: NA

CDR3aa: CASSALSGGASTDTQYF
CDR3nt: TGTGCCAGCAGTGCACTGAGTGGGGGGGCCAGCACAGATACGCAGTATTTT
j_gene: TRBJ2-3
d_gene: NA
v_gene: TRBV2
abundance: NA

CDR3aa: CSGGGAQETQYF
CDR3nt: TGCAGCGGCGGGGGGGCTCAAGAGACCCAGTACTTC
j_gene: TRBJ2-5
d_gene: TRBD2
v_gene: TRBV29-1
abundance: NA

CDR3aa: CAISSTGGTNQPQHF
CDR3nt: TGTGCCATCAGTTCGACAGGGGGCACGAATCAGCCCCAGCATTTT
j_gene: TRBJ1-5
d_gene: TRBD1
v_gene: TRBV10-3
abundance: NA

CDR3aa: CASSLSRDSHTF
CDR3nt: TGTGCCAGCAGCTTATCCCGGGACAGCCACACCTTC
j_gene: TRBJ1-2
d_gene: TRBD1
v_gene: TRBV7-9
abundance: NA

CDR3aa: CASSLSRAGGHEQYF
CDR3nt: TGTGCCAGCAGTTTATCGAGGGCAGGGGGCCACGAGCAGTACTTC
j_gene: TRBJ2-7
d_gene: TRBD1
v_gene: TRBV27
abundance: few

CDR3aa: CASSPSGSGELFF
CDR3nt: TGTGCCAGCAGCCCAAGTGGTTCCGGGGAGCTGTTTTTT
j_gene: TRBJ2-2
d_gene: NA
v_gene: TRBV7-6
abundance: NA

CDR3aa: CASSPDIVYEKLFF
CDR3nt: TGTGCCAGCAGCCCTGACATAGTTTATGAAAAACTGTTTTTT
j_gene: TRBJ1-4
d_gene: NA
v_gene: TRBV7-2
abundance: NA

CDR3aa: CASSMGYGYTF
CDR3nt: TGTGCCAGTAGTATGGGATATGGCTACACCTTC
j_gene: TRBJ1-2
d_gene: NA
v_gene: TRBV19
abundance: NA

CDR3aa: CASSLGPGDSNQPQHF
CDR3nt: TGTGCCAGCAGCTTGGGGCCAGGCGATAGCAATCAGCCCCAGCATTTT
j_gene: TRBJ1-5
d_gene: NA
v_gene: TRBV5-4
abundance: NA

CDR3aa: CASSLWAGSTGNTIYF
CDR3nt: TGTGCCAGCAGTTTATGGGCAGGGTCCACTGGAAACACCATATATTTT
j_gene: TRBJ1-3
d_gene: NA
v_gene: TRBV28
abundance: NA

CDR3aa: CASSDRMAGGLETQYF
CDR3nt: TGTGCTAGCAGCGACCGAATGGCGGGGGGCCTAGAGACCCAGTACTTC
j_gene: TRBJ2-5
d_gene: TRBD2
v_gene: TRBV7-7
abundance: NA

CDR3aa: CASSPRTRSSEQYF
CDR3nt: TGTGCCAGCAGCCCTCGGACCCGGTCCAGCGAGCAGTACTTC
j_gene: TRBJ2-7
d_gene: NA
v_gene: TRBV7-2
abundance: NA

CDR3aa: CASSERDRSLHYEQYF
CDR3nt: TGTGCCAGCAGTGAGAGAGACAGGTCCTTACACTACGAGCAGTACTTC
j_gene: TRBJ2-7
d_gene: NA
v_gene: TRBV6-1
abundance: NA

CDR3aa: CASSWVSSGANVLTF
CDR3nt: TGTGCCAGCAGCTGGGTGAGCTCTGGGGCCAACGTCCTGACTTTC
j_gene: TRBJ2-6
d_gene: NA
v_gene: TRBV5-6
abundance: few

CDR3aa: CASSLPPGTGNEQYF
CDR3nt: TGTGCCAGCAGTCTTCCCCCCGGGACAGGGAATGAGCAGTACTTC
j_gene: TRBJ2-7
d_gene: TRBD1
v_gene: TRBV28
abundance: NA

CDR3aa: CASSRTPGTENIQYF
CDR3nt: TGTGCCAGCAGCCGTACCCCCGGGACAGAAAACATTCAGTACTTC
j_gene: TRBJ2-4
d_gene: TRBD1
v_gene: TRBV7-2
abundance: NA

CDR3aa: CASSLYGDYTGELFF
CDR3nt: TGTGCCAGCAGCCTCTATGGGGACTACACCGGGGAGCTGTTTTTT
j_gene: TRBJ2-2
d_gene: NA
v_gene: TRBV6-6
abundance: NA

CDR3aa: CASSFRGREKLFF
CDR3nt: TGTGCCAGCAGCTTCAGGGGGCGAGAAAAACTGTTTTTT
j_gene: TRBJ1-4
d_gene: NA
v_gene: TRBV12-1
abundance: NA

CDR3aa: CSAPRENTF
CDR3nt: TGCAGTGCCCCCAGGGAAAACACCTTC
j_gene: TRBJ1-2
d_gene: NA
v_gene: TRBV20-1
abundance: NA

CDR3aa: CASSVTGGAQPQHF
CDR3nt: TGTGCCAGCAGTGTGACAGGGGGCGCGCAGCCCCAGCATTTT
j_gene: TRBJ1-5
d_gene: TRBD1
v_gene: TRBV28
abundance: few

CDR3aa: CASSSWDSGQPQHF
CDR3nt: TGCGCCAGCAGTTCGTGGGATAGCGGGCAGCCCCAGCATTTT
j_gene: TRBJ1-5
d_gene: NA
v_gene: TRBV10-2
abundance: few

CDR3aa: CASSQDFLASNEQFF
CDR3nt: TGCGCCAGCAGCCAAGATTTCCTAGCGAGCAATGAGCAGTTCTTC
j_gene: TRBJ2-1
d_gene: NA
v_gene: TRBV4-3
abundance: NA

CDR3aa: CASRLGIGTGGYEQYF
CDR3nt: TGCGCCAGCAGGCTTGGAATCGGGACAGGGGGCTACGAGCAGTACTTC
j_gene: TRBJ2-7
d_gene: TRBD1
v_gene: TRBV5-1
abundance: NA

CDR3aa: CASSALGGVVNIQYF
CDR3nt: TGTGCCAGCAGCGCCCTAGGGGGAGTTGTAAACATTCAGTACTTC
j_gene: TRBJ2-4
d_gene: NA
v_gene: TRBV2
abundance: NA

CDR3aa: CSENRRTDTQYF
CDR3nt: TGCAGCGAAAACAGGCGCACAGATACGCAGTATTTT
j_gene: TRBJ2-3
d_gene: NA
v_gene: TRBV29-1
abundance: few

CDR3aa: CASSSRDRLKGYTF
CDR3nt: TGTGCCAGCAGTTCACGGGACAGGTTAAAAGGCTACACCTTC
j_gene: TRBJ1-2
d_gene: TRBD1
v_gene: TRBV6-1
abundance: few

CDR3aa: CASTSLGGGTGELFF
CDR3nt: TGTGCCAGCACTAGCCTCGGGGGTGGCACCGGGGAGCTGTTTTTT
j_gene: TRBJ2-2
d_gene: NA
v_gene: TRBV5-4
abundance: NA

CDR3aa: CASSPPMGPRYEQYF
CDR3nt: TGTGCCAGCTCACCACCCATGGGACCCCGCTACGAGCAGTACTTC
j_gene: TRBJ2-7
d_gene: NA
v_gene: TRBV18
abundance: NA

CDR3aa: CASSYLAGTDTQYF
CDR3nt: TGTGCCAGCTCTTACCTAGCGGGAACAGATACGCAGTATTTT
j_gene: TRBJ2-3
d_gene: TRBD2
v_gene: TRBV18
abundance: NA

CDR3aa: CASSLVGEDTQYF
CDR3nt: TGTGCCAGCAGCTTGGTGGGGGAGGATACGCAGTATTTT
j_gene: TRBJ2-3
d_gene: NA
v_gene: TRBV5-4
abundance: NA